These 27 T cell receptor beta chains share one sample of origin, sequenced in a study of blood T cell dynamics during melanoma immunotherapy. Sequencing was performed with immunoSEQ multiplex PCR; in TCRdb, only in-frame clones are kept and a portion is missing. The sample holds roughly 7,300 clones, roughly 80% seen once. The time point: week 3, after first cycle of checkpoint inhibitor. This material consisted of blood, taken from a patient treated with checkpoint blockade. The source is a human donor with melanoma.

The V and J genes are TRBV7-2 and TRBJ1-1; no clear D. The germline gives CDR1 SGHTA, CDR2 FQGNSA. V dropped 3 bases and J dropped 0 bases, with 8 bases sitting between them. This CDR3 has 14 amino acids. The CDR3 DNA follows: TGTGCCAGCAGCTTTGGCAGGATGAACACTGAAGCTTTCTTT. As protein: CASSFGRMNTEAFF.

The rearrangement links TRBV10-3 to TRBJ2-7; D is perhaps TRBD2 (5 bases). V lost 2 bases to trimming and J lost 6 bases, with 14 bases between them. CDR1 and CDR2 from the germline V gene are ENHRY and SYGVKD. CDR3 length equals 14 residues. In nucleotides, the CDR3 is TGTGCCATCAGTGAGGGGCATGACTACGCCGAGCAGTACTTC. Translating it yields CAISEGHDYAEQYF.

This clone was seen a few times. The chain carries TRBV5-4 and TRBJ2-7, with D maybe TRBD2 (6 bases). The germline gives CDR1 SGHNT, CDR2 YYREEE (reference sequence). The CDR3 contains 17 residues. V was pared by 4 bases and J by 0 bases, with 20 bases between. This CDR3 reads CASSQDERGSSSYEQYF. The DNA of the CDR3 is TGTGCCAGCAGCCAAGATGAACGGGGGAGTAGCTCCTACGAGCAGTACTTC.

This clone was found a few times. V is TRBV11-2 and J is TRBJ1-4; D gene ambiguous. Germline V gene lookup returns CDR1 SGHAT and CDR2 FQNNGV. V gave up 1 base and J gave up 0 bases, with 18 bases separating them. CDR3 length: 19 residues. The CDR3 sequence is CASSLVVRWDRATNEKLFF. The CDR3 DNA follows: TGTGCCAGCAGCTTAGTAGTTCGATGGGATCGAGCAACTAATGAAAAACTGTTTTTT.

This sequence joins TRBV6-9 and TRBJ2-3; D is unclear. Trimming removed 3 bases from V and 2 bases from J, with 12 bases in between. The CDR3 covers 15 residues. Germline assignment: CDR1 MNHGY and CDR2 SVAAGI. The CDR3 coding sequence is TGTGCCAGCAGTTACTCTGCAGGAAACACAGATACGCAGTATTTT. Protein product: CASSYSAGNTDTQYF.

This sequence joins TRBV10-3 and TRBJ1-2; D not certain. The V gene's germline CDR1 is ENHRY and CDR2 SYGVKD. V was shortened by 5 bases and J by 5 bases, with 9 bases between the two germline ends. The CDR3 covers 12 residues. CDR3 coding DNA: TGTGCCATCAGTCGGACCGATTATGGCTACACCTTC. Protein: CAISRTDYGYTF.

The chain uses TRBV18 and TRBJ2-2; the D is unclear. V was trimmed by 0 bases and J by 6 bases, leaving 8 bases between them. This CDR3 region has 14 residues. Per germline, CDR1 KGHSH and CDR2 LQKENI. CDR3 nucleotide sequence: TGTGCCAGCTCACCACCCCCAGGTCCCGGGGAGCTGTTTTTT. Translating gives CASSPPPGPGELFF.

V and J are TRBV5-4 and TRBJ1-2; D might be TRBD1 (5 bases). CDR1 and CDR2 (germline): SGHNT, YYREEE (reference sequence). The CDR3 is 13 residues long. Between the trimmed V and J ends, which lost 3 bases and 5 bases, there was a span of 11 bases. Here the CDR3 reads CASSSPQVYGYTF. For the CDR3, the DNA is TGTGCCAGCAGCTCCCCACAGGTTTATGGCTACACCTTC.

This chain links TRBV29-1 with TRBJ1-1, with D unclear. The germline gives CDR1 SQVTM, CDR2 ANQGSEA. Trimming stripped 4 bases from V and 0 bases from J, with 9 bases between. This CDR3 region has 13 residues. Written as DNA, the CDR3 is TGCAGCGTTGCGGAGGGTTTGAACACTGAAGCTTTCTTT. Its protein product is CSVAEGLNTEAFF. The variable domain in full, completed from reference TRBV29-1 and TRBJ1-1, reads SAVISQKPSRDICQRGTSLTIQCQVDSQVTMMFWYRQQPGQSLTLIATANQGSEATYESGFVIDKFPISRPNLTFSTLTVSNMSPEDSSIYLCSVAEGLNTEAFFGQGTRLTVV.

The chain uses TRBV5-4 and TRBJ2-5, with TRBD2 matching 8 bases. V shed 0 bases and J 5 bases; nucleotides not matched to a gene: 6. This CDR3 is built from 15 residues. The germline V gene encodes CDR1 SGHNT and CDR2 YYREEE (reference sequence). CDR3 DNA sequence: TGTGCCAGCAGCTTGGTCGGGGGGGGCCTGGAGACCCAGTACTTC. Protein sequence: CASSLVGGGLETQYF.

This chain uses TRBV5-1 with TRBJ2-3; TRBD1 aligns across 7 bases. Germline loops: CDR1 SGHRS, CDR2 YFSETQ. This CDR3 is built from 15 residues. J lost 0 bases, V lost 3 bases, and 4 bases had no gene match. The CDR3 DNA sequence: TGCGCCAGCAGCTCGGACAGGTCTAGCACAGATACGCAGTATTTT. Its protein is CASSSDRSSTDTQYF.

V is TRBV30 and J is TRBJ2-7; D gene unclear. The CDR3 loop spans 12 amino acids. Germline-derived CDR1 and CDR2 are GTSNPN and SVGIG (reference sequence). Trimming left V 0 bases short and J 12 bases short, with 15 bases between. The CDR3 sequence: CAWSVGTGEMYF. As DNA, the CDR3 is TGTGCCTGGAGTGTTGGAACGGGCGAGATGTACTTC.

The chain uses TRBV28 and TRBJ2-3, with 10 bases aligning to TRBD1. Germline CDR1 and CDR2: MDHEN and SYDVKM. The CDR3 spans 15 residues. J was trimmed by 5 bases and V by 5 bases; bases with no gene match: 7. This chain's CDR3 is CASSIYGQGEDTQYF. DNA for the CDR3: TGTGCCAGCAGTATCTATGGACAGGGGGAAGATACGCAGTATTTT.

J is TRBJ2-2 and V is TRBV5-4; no clear D gene. Deletions cut 0 bases from V and 0 bases from J, with 6 bases between. The CDR3 is made up of 15 amino acids. Germline loops: CDR1 SGHNT, CDR2 YYREEE (reference sequence). CDR3 region: CASSLGLANTGELFF. In nucleotides, the CDR3 is TGTGCCAGCAGCTTGGGACTGGCGAACACCGGGGAGCTGTTTTTT.

V usage is TRBV7-6 and J usage is TRBJ2-7; 7 positions match TRBD2. This CDR3 region has 14 residues. Germline V gene sequence: CDR1 SGHVS, CDR2 FNYEAQ. Trimming took 1 base from V and 3 from J; bases not matched to a gene: 3. The CDR3 nucleotides are TGTGCCAGCAGCTTAGACGGGGGGAACTACGAGCAGTACTTC. It translates to CASSLDGGNYEQYF.

The rearrangement joins TRBV7-7 to TRBJ2-2; D remains unclear. The CDR3 is 12 amino acids. Germline CDR1 and CDR2: SSHAT and FNYEAQ (reference sequence). V was trimmed by 11 bases and J by 6 bases, leaving 13 bases between them. The CDR3 here is CAARALAGELFF. CDR3 DNA: TGTGCCGCCCGGGCCCTAGCCGGGGAGCTGTTTTTT.

The rearrangement links TRBV6-1 to TRBJ1-5, with 9 positions matching TRBD1. Germline V gives CDR1 MNHNS, CDR2 SASEGT. After removal of 0 bases from V and 5 bases from J, the junction contained 8 bases not matched to a gene. The CDR3 spans 17 residues. CDR3 residues: CASSEAEWTGADQPQHF. The CDR3 DNA sequence: TGTGCCAGCAGTGAAGCCGAATGGACAGGGGCCGATCAGCCCCAGCATTTT.

This sequence joins TRBV5-4 and TRBJ2-5, with D uncertain. Germline loops: CDR1 SGHNT, CDR2 YYREEE (reference sequence). This CDR3 has 11 amino acids. V lost 4 bases to trimming and J lost 5 bases, with 6 bases between them. The CDR3 region is CASSPGETQYF. The CDR3 bases are TGTGCCAGCAGCCCTGGGGAGACCCAGTACTTC.

This chain links TRBV6-1 with TRBJ1-4; no firm D call. The V gene's germline CDR1 is MNHNS and CDR2 SASEGT. The germline V and J ends were trimmed by 7 bases and 1 base, with 10 bases remaining between them. The CDR3 is made up of 14 amino acids. In DNA form, the CDR3 reads TGTGCCAGCAATCCGGGAGGAACTAATGAAAAACTGTTTTTT. This encodes CASNPGGTNEKLFF.

The chain joins TRBV6-5 to TRBJ1-1, with D perhaps TRBD1 (6 bases). V dropped 6 bases and J dropped 3 bases, with 14 bases sitting between them. The CDR3 is made up of 14 amino acids. Looked up from germline, CDR1 is MNHEY and CDR2 is SVGAGI. CDR3 loop: CASRDKGHHTEAFF. In DNA form, the CDR3 reads TGTGCCAGCAGGGATAAGGGACATCACACTGAAGCTTTCTTT.

The chain has TRBV4-2 and TRBJ2-3; TRBD2 matches at 9 bases. The CDR3 consists of 16 residues. The V segment lost 7 bases and the J segment 1 base; nucleotides outside the gene matches: 9. Germline assignment: CDR1 LGHNA and CDR2 YNFKEQ. DNA of the CDR3: TGTGCCAGCAACGACCAACCTAGCGGGGGCACAGATACGCAGTATTTT. Translating it yields CASNDQPSGGTDTQYF.

The chain uses TRBV30 and TRBJ1-3; D uncertain. Trimming took off 3 bases at V and 3 bases at J, with 9 bases between the two ends. Germline CDR1 GTSNPN, CDR2 SVGIG (reference sequence). The length of the CDR3 is 13 residues. Written as DNA, the CDR3 is TGTGCCTGGAGGGCGGAATTTGGAAACACCATATATTTT. Amino acids: CAWRAEFGNTIYF.

The V gene is TRBV28, the J gene TRBJ1-4; D remains ambiguous. Deletions cut 3 bases from V and 6 bases from J, with 20 bases between. The germline CDR1 and CDR2 sequences are MDHEN and SYDVKM. This CDR3 contains 17 residues. CDR3 sequence reads: CASSLDVLTTTYEKLFF. DNA of the CDR3: TGTGCCAGCAGTTTGGATGTACTTACTACTACGTATGAAAAACTGTTTTTT.

The V and J genes are TRBV2 and TRBJ1-2, with 7 bases that match TRBD1. The CDR3 consists of 14 residues. Unmatched junction bases numbered 12, after V lost 6 bases and J lost 8 bases. Per germline, CDR1 SNHLY and CDR2 FYNNEI. The CDR3 reads CASRPIDRDAGYTF. DNA of the CDR3: TGTGCCAGCAGACCAATTGACAGGGATGCCGGCTACACCTTC.

This chain links TRBV20-1 with TRBJ2-7; TRBD1 might be the D (6 bases). Germline V lookup: CDR1 DFQATT, CDR2 SNEGSKA (reference sequence). V lost 6 bases, J lost 13 bases, and 19 bases lay in between. This CDR3 has 11 amino acids. CDR3 DNA: TGCAGTGCAATACAGGGTATGGAACTTTACTTC. Translated: CSAIQGMELYF.

This clone was counted a few times. This chain joins TRBV30 and TRBJ1-5, with 7 bases that match TRBD1. The CDR3 is 13 residues long. V lost 0 bases, J lost 5 bases, and 1 base stayed unmatched. Germline loops: CDR1 GTSNPN, CDR2 SVGIG (reference sequence). The CDR3 region has the DNA TGTGCCTGGAGTGTGGACAGGTATCAGCCCCAGCATTTT. This gives the protein CAWSVDRYQPQHF.

A single count supports this clone. The rearrangement uses TRBV5-1 and TRBJ2-7, with 7 nucleotides matching TRBD1. Germline V gene sequence: CDR1 SGHRS, CDR2 YFSETQ. With 4 bases clipped from V and 2 bases from J, the junction kept 6 bases outside the gene matches. This CDR3 is built from 14 residues. The CDR3, as DNA: TGCGCCAGCAGCCCCGGGACAGCAACCTACGAGCAGTACTTC. It codes for CASSPGTATYEQYF.